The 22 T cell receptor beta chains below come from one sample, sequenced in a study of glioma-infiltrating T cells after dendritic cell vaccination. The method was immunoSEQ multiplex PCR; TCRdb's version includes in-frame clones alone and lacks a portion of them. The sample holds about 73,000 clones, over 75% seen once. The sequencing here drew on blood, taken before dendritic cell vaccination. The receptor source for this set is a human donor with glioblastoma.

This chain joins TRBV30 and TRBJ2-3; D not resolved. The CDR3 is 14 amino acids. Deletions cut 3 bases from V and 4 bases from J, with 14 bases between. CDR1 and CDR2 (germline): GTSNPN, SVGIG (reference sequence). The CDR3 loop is CAWSPNLSADTQYF. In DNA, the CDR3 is TGTGCCTGGAGCCCAAACCTCTCAGCAGATACGCAGTATTTT. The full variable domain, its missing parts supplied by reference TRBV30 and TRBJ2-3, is SQTIHQWPATLVQPVGSPLSLECTVEGTSNPNLYWYRQAAGRGLQLLFYSVGIGQISSEVPQNLSASRPQDRQFILSSKKLLLSDSGFYLCAWSPNLSADTQYFGPGTRLTVL.

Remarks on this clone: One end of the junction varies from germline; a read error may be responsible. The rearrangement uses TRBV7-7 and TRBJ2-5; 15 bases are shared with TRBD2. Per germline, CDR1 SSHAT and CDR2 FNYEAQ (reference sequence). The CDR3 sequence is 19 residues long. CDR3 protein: CASSLAGVGLAGGGETQYF. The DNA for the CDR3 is TGTGCTAGCAGCTTAGCGGGGGTGGGACTAGCGGGAGGAGGGGAGACCCAGTACTTC.

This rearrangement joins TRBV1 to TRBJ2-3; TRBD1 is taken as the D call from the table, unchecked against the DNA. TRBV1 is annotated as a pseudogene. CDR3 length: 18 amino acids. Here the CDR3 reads CTSSQDRPWAPTLDTQYF. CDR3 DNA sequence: TGCACCAGCAGCCAAGATCGGCCCTGGGCGCCTACTCTAGATACGCAGTATTTT.

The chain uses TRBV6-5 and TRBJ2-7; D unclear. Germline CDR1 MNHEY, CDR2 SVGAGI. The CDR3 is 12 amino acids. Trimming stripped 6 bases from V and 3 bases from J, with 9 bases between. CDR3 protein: CASSQRSYEQYF. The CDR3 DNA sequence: TGTGCCAGCAGCCAACGCAGCTACGAGCAGTACTTC.

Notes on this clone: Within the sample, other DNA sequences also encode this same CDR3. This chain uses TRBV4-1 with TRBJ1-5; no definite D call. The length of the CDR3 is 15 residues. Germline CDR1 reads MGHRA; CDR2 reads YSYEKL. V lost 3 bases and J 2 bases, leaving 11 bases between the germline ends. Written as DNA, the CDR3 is TGCGCCAGCAGCCAGCCGGGAGTAGGCAATCAGCCCCAGCATTTT. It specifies CASSQPGVGNQPQHF.

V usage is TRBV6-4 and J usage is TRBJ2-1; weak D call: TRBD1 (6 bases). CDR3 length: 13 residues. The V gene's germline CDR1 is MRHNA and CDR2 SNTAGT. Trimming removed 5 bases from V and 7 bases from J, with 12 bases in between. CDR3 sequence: CASSTTGLNEQFF. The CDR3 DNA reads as TGTGCCAGCAGTACCACAGGGTTAAATGAGCAGTTCTTC.

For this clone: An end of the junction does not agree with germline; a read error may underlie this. The CDR3: CASSVGGGLRKTVF. The CDR3 DNA reads as TGTGCCAGCAGCGTAGGGGGGGGCCTAAGAAAAACTGTTTTT. The chain links TRBV9 to TRBJ1-4, with a tentative D call TRBD1 (6 bases). Germline values: CDR1 SGDLS, CDR2 YYNGEE. The CDR3 has 14 residues.

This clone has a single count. The CDR3 DNA reads TGTGCCAGCAGACGGGACTCCCTTTCGTCAGATACGCAGTATTTT. The encoded protein is CASRRDSLSSDTQYF. This chain joins TRBV9 and TRBJ2-3, with a weak D call TRBD2 (6 bases). Deletions cut 5 bases from V and 4 bases from J, with 17 bases between. CDR1 is SGDLS and CDR2 is YYNGEE in the germline V gene. The CDR3 contains 15 residues. The full variable domain, completed using reference TRBV9 and TRBJ2-3, is DSGVTQTPKHLITATGQRVTLRCSPRSGDLSVYWYQQSLDQGLQFLIQYYNGEERAKGNILERFSAQQFPDLHSELNLSSLELGDSALYFCASRRDSLSSDTQYFGPGTRLTVL.

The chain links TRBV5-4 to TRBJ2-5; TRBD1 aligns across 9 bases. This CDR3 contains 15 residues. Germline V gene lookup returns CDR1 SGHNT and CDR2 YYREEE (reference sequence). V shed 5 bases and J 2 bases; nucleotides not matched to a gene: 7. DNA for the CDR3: TGTGCCAGCAGTTGGGGACAGGGTAAGCAAGAGACCCAGTACTTC. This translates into CASSWGQGKQETQYF.

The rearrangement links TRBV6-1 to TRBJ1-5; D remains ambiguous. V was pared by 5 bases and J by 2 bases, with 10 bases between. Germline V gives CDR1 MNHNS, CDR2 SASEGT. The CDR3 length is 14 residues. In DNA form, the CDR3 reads TGTGCCAGCAGTCCACACGCCGGCAATCAGCCCCAGCATTTT. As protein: CASSPHAGNQPQHF.

The CDR3 is CASSKTDRGDEQYF. The CDR3 DNA sequence: TGTGCCAGCAGCAAGACGGACAGGGGCGACGAGCAGTACTTC. This chain connects TRBV7-9 to TRBJ2-7; 9 bases are shared with TRBD1. V trimming: 5 bases; J trimming: 5 bases; junction bases outside the gene matches: 7. The CDR3 sequence is 14 residues long. Germline assignment: CDR1 SEHNR and CDR2 FQNEAQ (reference sequence).

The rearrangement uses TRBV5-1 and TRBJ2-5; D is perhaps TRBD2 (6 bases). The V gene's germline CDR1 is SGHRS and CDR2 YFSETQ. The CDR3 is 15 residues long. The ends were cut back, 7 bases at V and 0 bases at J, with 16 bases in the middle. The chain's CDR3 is CASSLRGGHQETQYF. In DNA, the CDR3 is TGCGCCAGCTCACTGAGGGGAGGTCACCAAGAGACCCAGTACTTC.

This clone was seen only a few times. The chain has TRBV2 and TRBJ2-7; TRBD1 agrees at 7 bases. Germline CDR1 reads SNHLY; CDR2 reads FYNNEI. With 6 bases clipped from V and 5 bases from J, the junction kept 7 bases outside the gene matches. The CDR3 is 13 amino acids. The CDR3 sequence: CASSRQGRNEQYF. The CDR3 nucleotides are TGTGCCAGCAGCCGACAGGGACGCAACGAGCAGTACTTC.

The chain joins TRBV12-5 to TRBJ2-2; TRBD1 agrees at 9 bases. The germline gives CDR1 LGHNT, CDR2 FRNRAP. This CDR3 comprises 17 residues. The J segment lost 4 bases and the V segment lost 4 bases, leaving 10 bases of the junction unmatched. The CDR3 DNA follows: TGTGCTAGTGGTTCAGCAGCGGGACAGGGAACCACCGGGGAGCTGTTTTTT. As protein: CASGSAAGQGTTGELFF.

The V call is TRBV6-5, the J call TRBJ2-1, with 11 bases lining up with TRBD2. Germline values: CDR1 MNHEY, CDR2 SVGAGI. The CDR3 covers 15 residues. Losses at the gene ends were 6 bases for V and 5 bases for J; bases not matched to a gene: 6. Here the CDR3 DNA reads TGTGCCAGCAGCACACTAGCGGGAGCCAACAATGAGCAGTTCTTC. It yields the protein CASSTLAGANNEQFF.

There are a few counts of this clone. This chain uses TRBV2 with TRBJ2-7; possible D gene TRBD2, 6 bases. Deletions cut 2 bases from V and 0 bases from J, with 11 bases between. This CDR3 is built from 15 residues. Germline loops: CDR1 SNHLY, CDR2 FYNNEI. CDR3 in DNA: TGTGCCAGCAGTGAAAATGCGGGGCCCTCCTACGAGCAGTACGTC. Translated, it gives CASSENAGPSYEQYV.

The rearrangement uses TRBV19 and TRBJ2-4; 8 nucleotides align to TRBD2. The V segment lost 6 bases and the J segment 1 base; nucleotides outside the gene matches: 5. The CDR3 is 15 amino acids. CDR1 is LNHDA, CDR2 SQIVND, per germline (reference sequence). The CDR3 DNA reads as TGTGCCAGTAGCCTTAGCGGGGCGGCCAAAAACATTCAGTACTTC. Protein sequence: CASSLSGAAKNIQYF.

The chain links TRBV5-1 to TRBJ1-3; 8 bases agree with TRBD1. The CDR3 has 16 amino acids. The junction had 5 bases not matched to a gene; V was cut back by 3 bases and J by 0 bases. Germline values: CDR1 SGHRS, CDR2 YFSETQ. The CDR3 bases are TGCGCCAGCAGCTCCGGGACAGGCAACTCTGGAAACACCATATATTTT. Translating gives CASSSGTGNSGNTIYF.

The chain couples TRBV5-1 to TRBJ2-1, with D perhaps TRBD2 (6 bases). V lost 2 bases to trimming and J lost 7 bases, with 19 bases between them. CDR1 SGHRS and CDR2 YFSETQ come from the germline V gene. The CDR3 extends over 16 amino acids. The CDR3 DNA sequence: TGCGCCAGCAGCTTTACCCCGGGACTCAACCTTAATGAGCAGTTCTTC. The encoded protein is CASSFTPGLNLNEQFF.

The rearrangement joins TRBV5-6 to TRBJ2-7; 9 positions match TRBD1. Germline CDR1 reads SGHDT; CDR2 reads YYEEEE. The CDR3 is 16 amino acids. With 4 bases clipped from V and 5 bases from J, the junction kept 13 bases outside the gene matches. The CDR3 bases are TGTGCCAGCAGCGGACAGGGGAAGTCTGGATCTCACGAGCAGTACGTC. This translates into CASSGQGKSGSHEQYV.

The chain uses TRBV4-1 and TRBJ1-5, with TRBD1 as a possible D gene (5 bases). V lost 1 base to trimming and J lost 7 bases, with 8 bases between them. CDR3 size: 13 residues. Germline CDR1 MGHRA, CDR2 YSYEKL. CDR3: CASSQGGGQPQHF. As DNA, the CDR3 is TGCGCCAGCAGCCAAGGGGGGGGGCAGCCCCAGCATTTT.

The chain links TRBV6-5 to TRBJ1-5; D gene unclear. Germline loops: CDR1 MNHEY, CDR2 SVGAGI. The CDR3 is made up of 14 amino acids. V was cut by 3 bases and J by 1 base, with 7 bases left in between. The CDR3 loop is CASSYGGSNQPQHF. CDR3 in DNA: TGTGCCAGCAGTTATGGAGGGAGCAATCAGCCCCAGCATTTT.